This T cell receptor (beta chain) stems from a study of blood T cell repertoires in COVID-19. The overall study: Sites in the United States, Italy and Spain provided acute and convalescent COVID-19 samples. Sources were T cells, B-cell-depleted T cells, or PBMCs; the material itself was cDNA or gDNA.

Methods used by the authors: Cell counts per sample came from amplifying reference gene primers. Profiled with immunoSEQ multiplex PCR; TCRdb holds only in-frame clones, not every one. The D gene and trimming were derived from the DNA, and the V and J assignments and clone size from that table. This repertoire shows fewer than 90,000 clones, around 72% found once; its top ten account for approximately 15%. In germline, CDR1 is SEHNR, CDR2 FQNEAQ (reference sequence). Trimming left V 5 bases short and J 1 base short, with 14 bases between. The CDR3 has 15 amino acids. Source material: peripheral blood. The rearrangement joins TRBV7-9 to TRBJ1-1; D perhaps matches TRBD1 (6 bases). The origin of this receptor is a woman at least 80 years old with acute or convalescent COVID-19. The CDR3 protein is CASSPLSGENTEAFF. DNA of the CDR3: TGTGCCAGCAGCCCACTCTCAGGGGAGAACACTGAAGCTTTCTTT.